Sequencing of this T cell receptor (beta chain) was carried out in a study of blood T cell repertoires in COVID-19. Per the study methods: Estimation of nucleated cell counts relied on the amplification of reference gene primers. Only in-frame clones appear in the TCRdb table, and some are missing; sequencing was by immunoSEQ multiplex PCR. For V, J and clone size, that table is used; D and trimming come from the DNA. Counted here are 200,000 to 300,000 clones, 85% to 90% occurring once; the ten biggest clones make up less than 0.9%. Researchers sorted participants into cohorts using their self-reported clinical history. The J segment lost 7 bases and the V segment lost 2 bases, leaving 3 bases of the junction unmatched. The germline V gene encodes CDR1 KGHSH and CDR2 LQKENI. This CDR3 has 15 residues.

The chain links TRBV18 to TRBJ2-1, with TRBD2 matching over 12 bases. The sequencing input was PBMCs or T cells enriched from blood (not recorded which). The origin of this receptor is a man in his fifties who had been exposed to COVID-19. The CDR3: CASSPRTSGTNEQFF. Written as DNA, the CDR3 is TGTGCCAGCTCACCAAGGACTAGCGGGACAAATGAGCAGTTCTTC.